Sequencing of this T cell receptor (beta chain) was carried out in a study of control samples from healthy donors and cancer patients (TCRdb year 2020). As for this clone: Which antigen it targets is not known. Base qualities are missing; no much larger clone stands one base away.

The CDR1 and CDR2 encoded by the germline V gene are SGHAT and FQNNGV. Reading from cysteine to phenylalanine, the CDR3 counts 16 amino acids. Only the CDR3 DNA stays, 48 bases, in frame from base 1. V is trimmed back by 5 bases and J by 4 bases, and the junction contains 9 bases that no gene match accounts for. The method behind the library was the immunoSEQ multiplex PCR assay. TCRdb took this table from immuneACCESS and kept in-frame rearrangements with V and J called. Such tables lack part of the clones; where checked against another copy, unresolved V genes explain under half of the gap, and the rest is unexplained. For this sample there are around 110,000 clones; 85% to 95% appear just once. The top ten clonotypes cover 2% to 3% of the sample.

Sequenced material: blood. The source is a man in his thirties or forties in good health. The sequence links TRBV11-2 to TRBJ2-2; 8 middle bases align to TRBD2. The DNA sequence is given as TGTGCCAGCAGCCGCAACCGGGGGGGCGTCACCGGGGAGCTGTTTTTT. Its translation reads: CASSRNRGGVTGELFF. Where the CDR3 stops, the reference TRBV11-2 and TRBJ2-2 genes take over; the full variable domain is EAGVAQSPRYKIIEKRQSVAFWCNPISGHATLYWYQQILGQGPKLLIQFQNNGVVDDSQLPKDRFSAERLKGVDSTLKIQPAKLEDSAVYLCASSRNRGGVTGELFFGEGSRLTVL.